This T cell receptor (beta chain) was identified during a study of blood T cell repertoires in COVID-19 (dated by TCRdb to 2018 to 2021). Broadly, across the study: Collaborator samples came from the United States, Italy and Spain and covered acute and convalescent phases of COVID-19. The material from the prospective study consisted of cDNA or gDNA derived from T cells, B-cell-depleted T cells, or PBMCs. Subjects who had been exposed to COVID-19, were actively infected with it, or had recovered from it provided the deeply sampled blood TCRbeta repertoires that made up the dataset. The repertoires were released in a freely available public database meant as a resource for research on the immune response to SARS-CoV-2. The samples were drawn from the first 160 participants of the ongoing ImmuneRACE study and from some 1,300 subjects provided by 6 global collaborators. Nearly every sample came with metadata listing a de-identified subject ID, COVID-19 status, age in years and sex. Where HLA class I and class II types were available, the types were taken from metadata supplied by the sample provider, not from assay-based typing. What the authors observed across the whole study: Clinical and demographic metadata were provided uncurated, with the amount varying by source and participant.

The cysteine opens and the phenylalanine closes a CDR3 of 15 amino acids. The CDR3 DNA has 45 bases and is translated from base 1. Per the germline V gene, SGDLS is the CDR1 and YYNGEE is the CDR2. The V and J ends are trimmed by 3 bases and 3 bases, leaving 15 bases between them. The collaborating institutions used their own protocols to collect whole blood in K2EDTA tubes. For TCRbeta analysis, collaborators shipped samples in one of three forms: frozen whole blood, isolated PBMCs, or DNA extracted from either of those sample types. TCRbeta CDR3 regions were amplified from genomic DNA using the immunoSEQ Assay, a bias-controlled multiplex PCR. Per the source publication's procedure: The number of nucleated cells in each sample was estimated from the amplification of reference gene primers within the assay. To quantify the absolute abundance of each unique TCRbeta CDR3 rearrangement, sequence reads were collapsed and filtered. For each sample, productive Simpson clonality was calculated as the square root of Simpson's diversity index over productive rearrangements. Sourced from immuneACCESS, this table was stored by TCRdb with only in-frame sequences that have V and J called. A share of the clones is absent; for the studies checked, an unresolved V gene accounts for under half, and the remainder has no known explanation. Clone size and V and J calls were adopted from that table, with D and trimming inferred from the DNA. The sample profile shows around 170,000 clones; over 80% of them were found once. The ten largest make up roughly 2.9% of the sample.

A word on this clone: Which antigen it targets is not known. Qualities for individual bases were not recorded, and no much larger clone is one base off.

Sequencing used peripheral blood. This receptor chain uses TRBV9 and TRBJ1-2, with the D gene uncertain. This clonotype originated in a woman in her fifties or sixties with acute or convalescent COVID-19. The CDR3 corresponds to CASSGPGNGHYGYTF. The DNA is TGTGCCAGCAGCGGCCCGGGAAACGGACACTATGGCTACACCTTC.